The T cell receptor (beta chain) described here comes from a study of shared clonotypes between healthy human individuals. To note about this clone: Its matching antigen is unknown. The junction departs from the called germline gene at one end, perhaps through a read error.

Notes on the study in general: The four-donor shared clonotypes exceeded non-shared clonotypes in generation probability, with non-shared ones scoring lower.

The length of the CDR3 is 16 residues. CDR1 and CDR2 (germline): SSHAT, FNYEAQ (reference sequence). Assay: immunoSEQ multiplex PCR; the TCRdb copy retains only in-frame clones and omits some. The repertoire has around 2,000,000 clones, roughly 94% of them found once; the top ten carry roughly 0.13%. The chain is built from TRBV7-7 and TRBJ2-2; 12 nucleotides align to TRBD2. What was sequenced was naive CD4+ T cells sorted from blood. Stated subset: CD45RA+ positively selected. The receptor's source is a man aged 18 to 29 in good health. This chain's CDR3 is CASSSGTSGHTGELFF. The CDR3 region has the DNA TGTGCTAGCAGTAGTGGGACTAGCGGGCACACCGGGGAGCTGTTTTTT.